This T cell receptor (beta chain) is drawn from a study of naive and memory T cell subsets. Study-level points and caveats: TCR transcript changes with activation or differentiation may affect this RNA method.

Ten or more counts support this clonotype. Its matching antigen is unknown. Amplification of ligated cDNA took four PCR rounds with SP2 and nested alpha and beta constant primers. Alpha and beta constant region primers primed reverse transcription for blood and skin samples. TCRdb fed the 5' RACE reads into MiXCR, producing one record per CDR3 protein. The sample has approximately 49,000 distinct CDR3 sequences; about 4.4% are singletons. The library had UMIs added by 3' ligation of an oligonucleotide to TCR cDNA. Whole blood, approximately 2.3 ml, came from adult healthy volunteers. Unsorted total RNA, about 1 to 1000 ng, was DNase treated before reverse transcription. V lost 2 bases to trimming and J lost 5 bases, with 12 bases between them. The CDR3 has 15 amino acids. Germline V lookup: CDR1 KGHDR, CDR2 SFDVKD.

The chain couples TRBV24-1 to TRBJ1-5, with D unclear. The clonotype originates from a female donor in good health. CDR3 loop: CATSDSGPAYQPQHF. CDR3 DNA: TGTGCCACCAGTGATTCTGGCCCGGCGTATCAGCCCCAGCATTTT.